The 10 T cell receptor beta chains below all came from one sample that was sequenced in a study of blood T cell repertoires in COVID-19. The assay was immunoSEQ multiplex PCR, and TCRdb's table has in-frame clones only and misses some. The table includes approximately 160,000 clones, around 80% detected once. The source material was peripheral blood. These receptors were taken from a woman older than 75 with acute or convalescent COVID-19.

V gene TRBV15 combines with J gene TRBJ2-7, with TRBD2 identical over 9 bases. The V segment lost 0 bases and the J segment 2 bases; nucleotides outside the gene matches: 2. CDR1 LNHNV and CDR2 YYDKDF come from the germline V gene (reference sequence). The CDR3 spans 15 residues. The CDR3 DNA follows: TGTGCCACCAGCAGAGAGGCGGGAGGGGCCTACGAGCAGTACTTC. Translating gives CATSREAGGAYEQYF.

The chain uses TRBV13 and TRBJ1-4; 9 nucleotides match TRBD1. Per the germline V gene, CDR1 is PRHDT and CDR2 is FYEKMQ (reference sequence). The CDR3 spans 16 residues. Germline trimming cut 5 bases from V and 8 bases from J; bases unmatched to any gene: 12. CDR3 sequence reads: CASSQKGTGPAEKLFF. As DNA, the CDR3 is TGTGCCAGCAGCCAGAAAGGGACAGGGCCTGCCGAAAAACTGTTTTTT.

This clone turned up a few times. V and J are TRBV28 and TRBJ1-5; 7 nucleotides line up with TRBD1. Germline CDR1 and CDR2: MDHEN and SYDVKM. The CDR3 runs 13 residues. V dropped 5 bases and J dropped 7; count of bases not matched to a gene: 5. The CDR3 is CASSDRARQPQHF. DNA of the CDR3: TGTGCCAGCAGTGACAGGGCGCGGCAGCCCCAGCATTTT.

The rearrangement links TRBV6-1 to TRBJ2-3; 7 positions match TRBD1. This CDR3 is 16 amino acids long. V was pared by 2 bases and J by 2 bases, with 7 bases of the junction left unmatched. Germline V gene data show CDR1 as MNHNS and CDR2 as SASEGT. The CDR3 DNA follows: TGTGCCAGCAGTGAACGTCGGACAGGACACACAGATACGCAGTATTTT. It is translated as CASSERRTGHTDTQYF.

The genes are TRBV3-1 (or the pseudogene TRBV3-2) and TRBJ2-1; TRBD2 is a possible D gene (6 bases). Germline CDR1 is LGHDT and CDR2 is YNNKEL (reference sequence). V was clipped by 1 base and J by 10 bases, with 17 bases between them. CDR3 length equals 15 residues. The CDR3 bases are TGTGCCAGCAGCCAAGTCTCTAGCGCGGCTTACGAGCAGTTCTTC. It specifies CASSQVSSAAYEQFF.

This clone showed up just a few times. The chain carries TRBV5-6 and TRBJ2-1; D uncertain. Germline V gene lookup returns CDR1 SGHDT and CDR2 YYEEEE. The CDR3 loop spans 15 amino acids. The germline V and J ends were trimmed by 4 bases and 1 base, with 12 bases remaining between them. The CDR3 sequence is CASSPRVRSYNEQFF. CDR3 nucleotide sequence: TGTGCCAGCAGCCCGAGAGTCCGTTCCTACAATGAGCAGTTCTTC.

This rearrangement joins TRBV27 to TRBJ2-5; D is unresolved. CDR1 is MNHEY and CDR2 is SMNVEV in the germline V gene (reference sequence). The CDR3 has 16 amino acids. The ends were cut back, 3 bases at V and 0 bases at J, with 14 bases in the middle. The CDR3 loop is CASSFPRPKYQETQYF. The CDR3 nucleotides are TGTGCCAGCAGTTTCCCGCGGCCCAAGTACCAAGAGACCCAGTACTTC.

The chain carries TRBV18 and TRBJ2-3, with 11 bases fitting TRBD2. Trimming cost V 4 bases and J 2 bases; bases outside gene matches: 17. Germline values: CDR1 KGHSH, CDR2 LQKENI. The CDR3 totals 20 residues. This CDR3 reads CASSLFSGTSGETITDTQYF. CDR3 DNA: TGTGCCAGCTCACTTTTCTCCGGGACTAGCGGCGAGACCATCACAGATACGCAGTATTTT.

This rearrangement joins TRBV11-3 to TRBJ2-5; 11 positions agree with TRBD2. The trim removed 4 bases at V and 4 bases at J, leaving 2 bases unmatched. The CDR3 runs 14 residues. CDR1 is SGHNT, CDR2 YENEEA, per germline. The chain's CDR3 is CASSSGTSGETQYF. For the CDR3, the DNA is TGTGCCAGCAGCTCCGGGACTAGCGGAGAGACCCAGTACTTC.

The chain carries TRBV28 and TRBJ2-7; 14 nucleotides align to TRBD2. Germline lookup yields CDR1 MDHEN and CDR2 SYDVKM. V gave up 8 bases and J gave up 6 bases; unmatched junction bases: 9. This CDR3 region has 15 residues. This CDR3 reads CASGTSGSRRGEQYF. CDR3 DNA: TGTGCCAGCGGGACTAGCGGGAGTCGACGGGGCGAGCAGTACTTC. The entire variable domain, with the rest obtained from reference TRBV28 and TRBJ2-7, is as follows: DVKVTQSSRYLVKRTGEKVFLECVQDMDHENMFWYRQDPGLGLRLIYFSYDVKMKEKGDIPEGYSVSREKKERFSLILESASTNQTSMYLCASGTSGSRRGEQYFGPGTRLTVT.